The subject of this entry is one T cell receptor beta chain. The antigen is undetermined. Patients with autoimmune history or systemic immunosuppression were excluded. At baseline, cycle 4 day 1, and cycle 7 day 1, blood was sampled. The data were obtained in a study of OX40 agonist ivuxolimab in advanced cancers. Study-wide findings and caveats: Doses of 0.1 to 3.0 mg/kg were accompanied by clonal expansion of CD4+ and CD8+ blood T cells by week 6.

Profiled with immunoSEQ multiplex PCR; TCRdb holds only in-frame clones, not every one. The profile shows over 50,000 clones, roughly 84% of them singletons. The sequence derives from an adult with an advanced solid tumor such as melanoma, head and neck, liver or kidney cancer. The sample consisted of CD4+ or CD8+ T cells sorted from blood, taken in a trial of the OX40 agonist ivuxolimab.

This chain's CDR3 is CASSYDRGNTEAFF. CDR3 DNA: TGTGCCAGCAGTTACGACAGGGGGAACACTGAAGCTTTCTTT. The chain combines TRBV6-5 with TRBJ1-1; 8 nucleotides match TRBD1. CDR3 length: 14 residues. Trimming cost V 2 bases and J 1 base; bases outside gene matches: 0. Germline V CDR1 and CDR2: MNHEY, SVGAGI.